Presented here are 19 T cell receptor beta chains from one specimen sequenced in a study of B cell selection in AIRE deficiency (dated by TCRdb to the late 2010s). CD4+CD127+ cells were sorted as the conventional CD4 T cell population. Receptor amplification or capture employed the immunoSEQ multiplex PCR assay. Drawn from immuneACCESS, this table holds only the in-frame rearrangements with V and J called that TCRdb kept. Clones are partly lost; checked studies trace under half to an unresolved V gene and leave the rest unexplained. The sample contains some 25,000 clones, roughly 95% of them found a single time. The ten biggest clones cover approximately 0.17% of the sample. The sample was CD4+CD127+ conventional T cells sorted from PBMCs. These receptors were taken from a human donor in good health.

The chain is built from TRBV28 and TRBJ1-1; 7 nucleotides match TRBD1. Per germline, CDR1 MDHEN and CDR2 SYDVKM. CDR3 size: 16 residues. Unmatched junction bases numbered 15, after V lost 6 bases and J lost 5 bases. The CDR3 here is CASSQPKGGADTEAFF. In nucleotides, the CDR3 is TGTGCCAGCAGCCAGCCGAAAGGGGGCGCCGATACTGAAGCTTTCTTT.

The table lists this clone with a count of one. The chain recombines TRBV18 with TRBJ1-1, with D possibly matching TRBD1 (6 bases). Trimming stripped 4 bases from V and 4 bases from J, with 7 bases between. Germline V gives CDR1 KGHSH, CDR2 LQKENI. The CDR3 length is 12 residues. CDR3 sequence (DNA): TGTGCCAGCTCACTACAGGGCACTGAAGCTTTCTTT. Protein product: CASSLQGTEAFF.

This chain uses TRBV19 with TRBJ1-5; 8 bases are shared with TRBD1. The CDR3 has 15 residues. Per germline, CDR1 LNHDA and CDR2 SQIVND (reference sequence). Losses at the gene ends were 5 bases for V and 4 bases for J; bases not matched to a gene: 7. CDR3: CASSARGLGNQPQHF. The CDR3, as DNA: TGTGCCAGTAGTGCCAGGGGGCTCGGGAATCAGCCCCAGCATTTT.

V gene TRBV7-2 combines with J gene TRBJ1-1; D not resolved. Deletions cut 5 bases from V and 6 bases from J, with 13 bases between. This CDR3 has 13 residues. Germline V gene lookup returns CDR1 SGHTA and CDR2 FQGNSA. The CDR3 DNA reads as TGTGCCAGCAGCCCCTTCCTCGGACCTGAAGCTTTCTTT. Protein: CASSPFLGPEAFF.

This chain connects TRBV5-6 to TRBJ1-3; tentative D call: TRBD1 (5 bases). This CDR3 spans 18 amino acids. Trimming removed 4 bases from V and 1 base from J, with 21 bases in between. Germline V gives CDR1 SGHDT, CDR2 YYEEEE. CDR3 bases: TGTGCCAGCAGCCGGCGGGGAGGGGCTCCACGGTCTGGAAACACCATATATTTT. Its translation is CASSRRGGAPRSGNTIYF.

The rearrangement joins TRBV5-1 to TRBJ1-2, with D perhaps matching TRBD1 (5 bases). The V gene lost 2 bases and the J gene lost 1 base, with 6 bases spanning the gap. CDR1 is SGHRS and CDR2 is YFSETQ in the germline V gene. This CDR3 comprises 13 residues. CDR3 residues: CASSFRGNYGYTF. The CDR3 DNA reads TGCGCCAGCAGCTTTAGGGGTAACTATGGCTACACCTTC.

The chain recombines TRBV28 with TRBJ1-1; 12 bases fit TRBD1. CDR3 length: 14 residues. Germline V gives CDR1 MDHEN, CDR2 SYDVKM. V gave up 5 bases and J gave up 6 bases; unmatched junction bases: 4. DNA of the CDR3: TGTGCCAGCAGTCACGGGACAGGGGGCTCTGAAGCTTTCTTT. It encodes CASSHGTGGSEAFF. The whole variable domain, remainder taken from reference TRBV28 and TRBJ1-1, is DVKVTQSSRYLVKRTGEKVFLECVQDMDHENMFWYRQDPGLGLRLIYFSYDVKMKEKGDIPEGYSVSREKKERFSLILESASTNQTSMYLCASSHGTGGSEAFFGQGTRLTVV.

V is TRBV5-1 and J is TRBJ1-1, with unresolved D. V lost 8 bases and J lost 10, with 24 bases in between. From germline, CDR1 is SGHRS and CDR2 YFSETQ. This CDR3 is 14 amino acids long. The CDR3 reads CASFPRPLSARAFF. The CDR3, as DNA: TGCGCCAGTTTTCCCCGACCCTTAAGTGCACGAGCTTTCTTT. The full variable domain, rest sourced from reference TRBV5-1 and TRBJ1-1, is KAGVTQTPRYLIKTRGQQVTLSCSPISGHRSVSWYQQTPGQGLQFLFEYFSETQRNKGNFPGRFSGRQFSNSRSEMNVSTLELGDSALYLCASFPRPLSARAFFGQGTRLTVV.

This clone has a handful of counts. The CDR3 reads CASSSGISYNEQFF. CDR3 nucleotides: TGTGCCAGCTCGTCGGGGATCTCCTACAATGAGCAGTTCTTC. This rearrangement joins TRBV5-6 to TRBJ2-1, with TRBD2 as a possible D gene (5 bases). Germline CDR1 SGHDT, CDR2 YYEEEE. With 7 bases removed from V and 0 bases from J, the gap between germline ends came to 11 bases. This CDR3 has 14 amino acids.

The rearrangement uses TRBV6-1 and TRBJ1-5, with a possible D match to TRBD1 (5 bases). Germline V gives CDR1 MNHNS, CDR2 SASEGT. The CDR3 extends over 14 amino acids. The V gene lost 2 bases and the J gene lost 4 bases, with 9 bases spanning the gap. DNA of the CDR3: TGTGCCAGCAGTGAAACAGGTCTGAATCAGCCCCAGCATTTT. Protein sequence: CASSETGLNQPQHF.

This chain joins TRBV11-3 and TRBJ2-1; D may be TRBD1 (6 bases). The V end was cut by 3 bases, the J end by 6 bases, with 15 bases between. Per germline, CDR1 SGHNT and CDR2 YENEEA. CDR3 length equals 15 residues. DNA for the CDR3: TGTGCCAGCAGCTTCCGGCAGGGGTTAGGCAATGAGCAGTTCTTC. This encodes CASSFRQGLGNEQFF.

This sequence joins TRBV18 and TRBJ2-7, with 8 bases fitting TRBD2. This CDR3 has 16 amino acids. Trimming took 0 bases from V and 5 from J; bases not matched to a gene: 9. Germline CDR1 KGHSH, CDR2 LQKENI. CDR3 bases: TGTGCCAGCTCACCACCCGGACTAGCCTGGAGAAACGAGCAGTACTTC. It encodes CASSPPGLAWRNEQYF.

This clone was detected once. The rearrangement links TRBV7-6 to TRBJ2-5; D is uncertain. Germline values: CDR1 SGHVS, CDR2 FNYEAQ. CDR3 length: 13 amino acids. Trimming removed 5 bases from V and 0 bases from J, with 7 bases in between. In DNA, the CDR3 is TGTGCCAGCAGCCTAGTCTACCAAGAGACCCAGTACTTC. This encodes CASSLVYQETQYF.

V gene TRBV11-2 combines with J gene TRBJ1-4; no definite D call. Trimming stripped 4 bases from V and 8 bases from J, with 17 bases between. CDR1 is SGHAT and CDR2 is FQNNGV in the germline V gene. The CDR3 contains 15 residues. The CDR3 nucleotides are TGTGCCAGCAGCTCCAGGACGGGATCTGGGGAAAAACTGTTTTTT. It translates to CASSSRTGSGEKLFF.

The chain carries TRBV5-6 and TRBJ1-2; D not resolved. The V and J ends lost 1 base and 4 bases respectively, with 20 bases between them. Looked up from germline, CDR1 is SGHDT and CDR2 is YYEEEE. This CDR3 has 17 residues. The CDR3 nucleotides read TGTGCCAGCAGCTTGTATAACCGACCCGGACCTATCTATGGCTACACCTTC. It specifies CASSLYNRPGPIYGYTF.

The chain carries TRBV28 and TRBJ2-5; 7 nucleotides match TRBD1. The ends lost 5 bases at V and 2 bases at J; junction bases unmatched: 11. The CDR3 covers 16 residues. Germline V gives CDR1 MDHEN, CDR2 SYDVKM. DNA of the CDR3: TGTGCCAGCAGTCCCCGACAGGGTCGGGGTCAAGAGACCCAGTACTTC. Translating it yields CASSPRQGRGQETQYF. Full variable domain (remainder filled in from reference TRBV28 and TRBJ2-5): DVKVTQSSRYLVKRTGEKVFLECVQDMDHENMFWYRQDPGLGLRLIYFSYDVKMKEKGDIPEGYSVSREKKERFSLILESASTNQTSMYLCASSPRQGRGQETQYFGPGTRLLVL.

V gene TRBV19 combines with J gene TRBJ2-3, with 7 nucleotides matching TRBD1. V was clipped by 4 bases and J by 4 bases; unmatched bases: 8. The CDR3 consists of 15 residues. Germline V gene sequence: CDR1 LNHDA, CDR2 SQIVND (reference sequence). The CDR3 loop reads CASSKQGVRADTQYF. The DNA of the CDR3 is TGTGCCAGTAGTAAGCAGGGGGTGCGGGCAGATACGCAGTATTTT.

This rearrangement joins TRBV5-8 to TRBJ2-1, with D perhaps given as TRBD1 or TRBD2 (5 bases each). Trimming removed 8 bases at V and 8 bases at J, with 20 bases between. Germline CDR1 reads SGHTS; CDR2 reads YDEGEE. This CDR3 comprises 14 residues. The CDR3 bases are TGTGCCAGTCGTGGGGCTAGCCCCCGGGATGAGCAGTTCTTC. The encoded protein is CASRGASPRDEQFF. Supplemented by reference TRBV5-8 and TRBJ2-1, the full variable domain reads EAGVTQSPTHLIKTRGQQATLRCSPISGHTSVYWYQQALGLGLQFLLWYDEGEERNRGNFPPRFSGRQFPNYSSELNVNALELEDSALYLCASRGASPRDEQFFGPGTRLTVL.

This clone was recorded only once. V is TRBV10-2 and J is TRBJ1-2; 10 positions agree with TRBD1. J lost 7 bases, V lost 7 bases, and 9 bases had no gene match. The CDR3 extends over 14 amino acids. Germline V gene lookup returns CDR1 WSHSY and CDR2 SAAADI. CDR3 in amino acids: CASKGTGELSGYTF. For the CDR3, the DNA is TGCGCCAGCAAGGGGACAGGGGAATTGAGTGGCTACACCTTC.